What follows is one TCR beta chain and its context. Its recognized antigen is unknown. No base quality values were provided; no much bigger clone lies one nucleotide off. The immunoSEQ Assay was used to sequence TCRbeta CDR3 regions. After extraction, genomic DNA underwent amplification by bias-controlled multiplex PCR, followed by high-throughput sequencing. As for how the authors treated the data: To quantify the absolute abundance of every unique TCRbeta CDR3 region, sequences were collapsed and filtered. Usable DNA was measured by amplifying reference genes present in all nucleated cells, and TCRbeta template counts were normalized to that usable DNA to estimate T cell fraction. Repertoire TCRs were annotated as SARS-CoV-2-specific by exact matching of V gene, CDR3 amino acid sequence and J gene to a known reactive TCR set. MIRA supplied the reference SARS-CoV-2 TCR set, which was filtered for enrichment in COVID-19-positive ImmuneCODE repertoires so that public or cross-reactive TCRs were removed. Using the MIRA antigens, annotated TCRs were further analysed by specific ORF or by position within an ORF. Breadth was defined as annotated unique rearrangements over total unique productive rearrangements; depth was the summed frequency of those rearrangements. Two-sided Wilcoxon rank-sum tests were applied when comparing TCR breadth between groups. Here the immuneACCESS table is served through TCRdb, limited to in-frame sequences with V and J called. Missing clones are a known gap in these copies; in checked studies unresolved V genes cover under half, and the rest lacks a known reason. Clone size and the V and J calls come from that table; the DNA yielded D and trimming. The sample includes around 320,000 clones, with 85% to 90% observed a single time. The ten largest clones represent 1.9% of the sample.

This specimen's treatment or condition label, interpreted: roughly 20 received Ad26.COV2.S at low or high dose, single or two shots; about 5 received placebo; per-sample allocation not given. For vaccine and placebo recipients, the sequenced repertoires came from samples collected on day 63 after the first injection. Cohort 1b enrolled 20 to 30 adults aged 18-55 years at a single site in Boston, USA, between 29 July and 7 August 2020. As a vaccine, Ad26.COV2.S was a replication-incompetent adenovirus type 26 vector that expressed a prefusion-stabilized SARS-CoV-2 spike protein derived from the original Wuhan strain. This sample was included in a study of Ad26.COV2.S vaccination and SARS-CoV-2 variants (dated by TCRdb to 2020 to 2022). In the study overall: Vaccine-arm donors were drawn from COV1001, a multicentre, randomized, double-blind, placebo-controlled phase I-IIa trial of Ad26.COV2.S in healthy adults. Blinding of investigators to trial group allocation was maintained during experiments and outcome assessment. The TCR-sequenced set comprised about 32 samples: roughly 19 Ad26.COV2.S vaccine recipients, 5 placebo recipients and 8 SARS-CoV-2 convalescent individuals. Participants in the trial were split at random into five groups of five each, receiving low-dose or high-dose Ad26.COV2.S once or twice, or else placebo on both occasions. Dosing of Ad26.COV2.S was intramuscular, at either 5x10^10 or 1x10^11 viral particles, delivered as one shot or as two shots spaced 56 days apart. TCRbeta repertoire sequencing served as the tool for gauging how specific and how broad the SARS-CoV-2-reactive T cell receptors were following Ad26.COV2.S vaccination. What the study reported, not specific to this receptor: After vaccination, spike-specific CD8+ and CD4+ T cell responses were reported to show substantial breadth. Vaccine and placebo recipients had comparable non-spike TCR breadth, which fits with the vaccine containing only spike. Comparing responses between vaccine doses or regimens was not something the study was powered to do. It was noted by the authors that total T cell responses may have been underestimated by the TCR breadth and depth analyses. Compared with placebo recipients, Ad26.COV2.S recipients showed higher spike-specific TCR breadth (P = 0.0014).

V drops 6 bases and J drops 2 bases, leaving 3 bases in between. The germline V gene provides CDR1 MRHNA and CDR2 SNTAGT. Taken from cysteine to phenylalanine, the CDR3 has 11 residues. CDR3 DNA is the only sequence kept; it has 33 bases, read in frame from the first base. This chain is built from TRBV6-4 and TRBJ2-3, with the identity of the D gene unclear. The specimen comprised peripheral blood, sampled in a trial of Ad26.COV2.S vaccine versus placebo. This TCR came from a person aged 18-65 years who received the Ad26.COV2.S COVID-19 vaccine or a placebo. The CDR3 corresponds to CASSLTDTQYF. In nucleotides, the sequence is TGTGCCAGCAGCCTCACAGATACGCAGTATTTT.